These T cell receptor beta chains were read from a single sample in a study of response to subunit inactivated influenza vaccine. Each CDR3 protein is one row after TCRdb ran MiXCR on the RT-PCR reads. The sample shows a few hundred thousand distinct CDR3 sequences, 14% of them seen only once. Sequenced material: PBMCs from blood, taken about 12 days after vaccination. The receptor set was obtained from a man in his fifties or sixties who received an inactivated influenza vaccine. Both conserved end residues are part of each CDR3. The D gene is left open where the match is weak. Some rows have no size entry. The others give once, few or many, or a class for an expanded clone.

TRBV24-1	NA	TRBJ2-5	TRBD2	CATSDPAGVETQYF	TGTGCCACCAGTGATCCAGCGGGAGTTGAGACCCAGTACTTC
TRBV5-1	NA	TRBJ2-1	TRBD2	CASRRTSANEQFF	TGCGCCAGCAGACGTACTAGCGCCAATGAGCAGTTCTTC
TRBV28	NA	TRBJ2-2	TRBD2	CASIAGNTGELFF	TGTGCTTCAATAGCGGGGAATACCGGGGAGCTGTTTTTT
TRBV28	NA	TRBJ2-2	TRBD1	CASSLNRGGTGELFF	TGTGCCAGCAGTTTAAACAGGGGCGGAACCGGGGAGCTGTTTTTT
TRBV9	NA	TRBJ1-1	NA	CASSRQLMLMNTEAFF	TGTGCCAGCAGCCGACAGTTAATGCTAATGAACACTGAAGCTTTCTTT
TRBV5-1	many	TRBJ2-3	TRBD2	CASSPGLAGGPDTQYF	TGCGCCAGCAGCCCAGGACTAGCGGGAGGCCCAGATACGCAGTATTTT
TRBV29-1	few	TRBJ2-3	NA	CSVERRRGDTQYF	TGCAGCGTTGAACGGCGGAGGGGGGATACGCAGTATTTT
TRBV12-3/TRBV12-4	few	TRBJ1-3	NA	CASTPESAGNTIYF	TGTGCCAGCACCCCCGAGTCCGCTGGAAACACCATATATTTT
TRBV4-3	NA	TRBJ2-7	TRBD1	CASSQGLGTGISYEQYF	TGCGCCAGCAGCCAAGGACTAGGGACAGGGATTTCCTACGAGCAGTACTTC
TRBV5-1	few	TRBJ2-7	NA	CASSAGANEQYF	TGCGCCAGCTCAGCAGGTGCTAACGAGCAGTACTTC
TRBV5-6	few	TRBJ1-4	NA	CASSRQNLVAKLFF	TGTGCCAGCAGCCGACAGAATCTAGTCGCCAAACTGTTTTTT
TRBV3-1	many	TRBJ1-2	NA	CASSQVGVTF	TGTGCCAGCAGCCAAGTTGGGGTCACCTTC
TRBV7-9	NA	TRBJ2-3	TRBD2	CASGQAGERTDTQYF	TGTGCCAGCGGCCAAGCGGGGGAGCGCACAGATACGCAGTATTTT
TRBV20-1	few	TRBJ2-3	NA	CSARVTTGTDTQYF	TGCAGTGCTAGAGTTACGACCGGTACCGATACGCAGTATTTT
TRBV6-1	NA	TRBJ2-1	NA	CASRRQGTNEQFF	TGTGCCAGTCGTCGGCAGGGAACCAATGAGCAGTTCTTC
TRBV7-2	NA	TRBJ2-2	TRBD2	CASRAGAHGELFF	TGTGCCAGCAGAGCGGGAGCTCACGGGGAGCTGTTTTTT
TRBV6-2/TRBV6-3	NA	TRBJ2-3	NA	CASSLRQGGADTQYF	TGTGCCAGCAGTTTAAGACAAGGAGGGGCAGATACGCAGTATTTT
TRBV7-9	few	TRBJ2-2	NA	CASSLSSPGELFF	TGTGCCAGCAGCTTATCTTCCCCCGGGGAGCTGTTTTTT
TRBV3-1	NA	TRBJ1-5	NA	CASSSYAGNQPQHF	TGTGCCAGCAGCTCTTATGCGGGAAATCAGCCCCAGCATTTT
TRBV11-2	once	TRBJ2-1	TRBD2	CASSRTSGGLISSYNEQFF	TGTGCCAGCAGCCGGACTAGCGGGGGCCTCATCAGCTCCTACAATGAGCAGTTCTTC
TRBV6-5	few	TRBJ2-1	TRBD1	CASSYGQGAREQFF	TGTGCCAGCAGTTATGGTCAGGGGGCGCGTGAGCAGTTCTTC
TRBV7-9	few	TRBJ1-2	TRBD1	CASSENRGANYGYTF	TGTGCCAGCAGCGAAAACAGGGGAGCAAACTATGGCTACACCTTC
TRBV7-2	once	TRBJ1-6	NA	CASSRGLPPEPLHF	TGTGCCAGCAGCCGGGGCCTCCCACCAGAACCCCTCCACTTT
TRBV20-1	NA	TRBJ2-3	TRBD2	CSARNVGSGRAFLDTQYF	TGCAGTGCTAGGAACGTCGGTAGCGGGAGGGCCTTCCTCGATACGCAGTATTTT
TRBV28	NA	TRBJ2-1	NA	CASSLAETTSYNEQFF	TGTGCCAGCAGTTTAGCAGAGACAACTTCCTACAATGAGCAGTTCTTC
TRBV28	NA	TRBJ2-7	TRBD1	CASSFSGTGVTYEQYF	TGTGCCAGCAGTTTCTCCGGGACAGGGGTGACCTACGAGCAGTACTTC
TRBV6-5	few	TRBJ2-1	NA	CASSFLRQSSYNEQFF	TGTGCCAGCAGCTTCCTCAGGCAGAGCTCCTACAATGAGCAGTTCTTC
TRBV27	NA	TRBJ2-3	NA	CASSPGTAGDTQYF	TGTGCCAGCAGTCCGGGGACTGCGGGAGATACGCAGTATTTT
TRBV14	few	TRBJ2-3	NA	CASSQQTASTDTQYF	TGTGCCAGCAGCCAGCAGACGGCTAGCACAGATACGCAGTATTTT
TRBV4-3	few	TRBJ2-1	NA	CASSQEVSEGGRYSYNEQFF	TGCGCCAGCAGCCAAGAAGTGTCGGAGGGAGGAAGATACTCCTACAATGAGCAGTTCTTC
TRBV12-3/TRBV12-4	NA	TRBJ2-7	NA	CASSLPEGDEQYF	TGTGCCAGCAGTTTACCCGAGGGGGACGAGCAGTACTTC
TRBV5-1	once	TRBJ2-1	TRBD1	CASSLAPGGASNEQFF	TGCGCCAGCAGCTTGGCCCCAGGGGGCGCGAGCAATGAGCAGTTCTTC
TRBV7-8	few	TRBJ2-1	TRBD1	CASSEPGQGGEQFF	TGTGCCAGCAGCGAACCGGGACAGGGAGGAGAGCAGTTCTTC
TRBV7-9	NA	TRBJ2-7	NA	CASSLGGLQVPYEQYF	TGTGCCAGCAGCTTAGGGGGGCTCCAGGTTCCCTACGAGCAGTACTTC
TRBV7-9	few	TRBJ2-7	NA	CASSLRSGFDEQYF	TGTGCCAGCAGCTTACGTTCGGGTTTCGACGAGCAGTACTTC
TRBV29-1	NA	TRBJ2-3	NA	CSVEDGSHYTQYF	TGCAGCGTTGAGGACGGGAGTCATTATACGCAGTATTTT
TRBV12-3/TRBV12-4	NA	TRBJ1-1	NA	CASSSGHTEAFF	TGTGCCAGCAGTTCGGGACACACTGAAGCTTTCTTT
TRBV5-1	many	TRBJ1-2	NA	CASSETQGNYGYTF	TGCGCCAGCAGCGAGACACAGGGAAACTATGGCTACACCTTC
TRBV6-2/TRBV6-3	NA	TRBJ2-7	NA	CASSYTRVQSEQYF	TGTGCCAGCAGTTACACCAGGGTGCAAAGCGAGCAGTACTTC
TRBV5-6	many	TRBJ1-5	NA	CASSWGGEQPQHF	TGTGCCAGCAGCTGGGGAGGGGAGCAGCCCCAGCATTTT
TRBV5-1	few	TRBJ2-3	NA	CASSFQGGTASTDTQYF	TGCGCCAGCAGCTTCCAGGGGGGGACGGCTAGCACAGATACGCAGTATTTT
TRBV12-3/TRBV12-4	NA	TRBJ2-7	NA	CASSFTVEQYF	TGTGCCAGCAGTTTCACAGTGGAGCAGTACTTC
TRBV5-6	few	TRBJ1-1	NA	CASSSLESEAFF	TGTGCCAGCAGCTCGCTGGAGAGTGAAGCTTTCTTT
TRBV15	many	TRBJ2-7	NA	CATSRDGYEQYF	TGTGCCACCAGCAGAGATGGGTACGAGCAGTACTTC
TRBV12-3/TRBV12-4	many	TRBJ1-4	NA	CASSPTGGPNEKLFF	TGTGCCAGCAGCCCTACCGGGGGCCCTAATGAAAAACTGTTTTTT
TRBV20-1	few	TRBJ2-2	NA	CSARRTGVRTGELFF	TGCAGTGCGAGGAGAACGGGAGTGAGGACCGGGGAGCTGTTTTTT
TRBV10-1	NA	TRBJ1-1	NA	CASGSGRNTEAFF	TGCGCCAGCGGGTCAGGAAGAAACACTGAAGCTTTCTTT
TRBV28	NA	TRBJ2-1	NA	CASSSVGLHNEQFF	TGTGCCAGCAGTTCGGTCGGGCTCCACAATGAGCAGTTCTTC
TRBV4-3	few	TRBJ1-1	NA	CASSSGGGRGEAFF	TGCGCCAGCAGCTCCGGGGGGGGACGGGGTGAAGCTTTCTTT
TRBV5-1	few	TRBJ2-3	TRBD1	CASSSQQGALTDTQYF	TGCGCCAGCAGCTCCCAACAGGGGGCCCTCACAGATACGCAGTATTTT
TRBV10-3	many	TRBJ1-4	NA	CAISESPQGGEKLFF	TGTGCCATCAGTGAGTCCCCCCAGGGAGGTGAAAAACTGTTTTTT
TRBV7-9	few	TRBJ2-2	TRBD2	CASSESGSLQNTGELFF	TGTGCCAGCAGCGAGAGCGGGAGCCTTCAGAACACCGGGGAGCTGTTTTTT
TRBV20-1	many	TRBJ2-1	NA	CSGEAPMNEQFF	TGCAGTGGAGAGGCCCCGATGAATGAGCAGTTCTTC
TRBV24-1	NA	TRBJ2-7	NA	CATSSGYEQYF	TGTGCCACCAGTTCGGGTTACGAGCAGTACTTC
TRBV20-1	few	TRBJ2-1	TRBD2	CSAPDNPGLVSRKNEQFF	TGCAGTGCTCCAGATAACCCGGGACTAGTTAGTCGTAAGAATGAGCAGTTCTTC
TRBV28	few	TRBJ2-3	TRBD2	CASSLGTSGATQYF	TGTGCCAGCAGTTTAGGGACTAGCGGGGCTACGCAGTATTTT
TRBV7-2	many	TRBJ1-6	TRBD1	CASSSRQGASSPLHF	TGTGCCAGCAGCAGCCGACAGGGGGCGTCTTCACCCCTCCACTTT
TRBV28	NA	TRBJ1-2	NA	CASSFRQFGYTF	TGTGCCAGCAGTTTCCGACAGTTTGGCTACACCTTC